This T cell receptor beta chain was recovered during a study of CD8+CD57+ T cells in acquired aplastic anemia. Broader study findings: Researchers reported that CD8+ Simpson's diversity was not significantly different in patients versus controls.

As to this clonotype: Its specificity is unknown.

Patients sequenced had flow cytometry evidence of CD8+CD57+ cell expansion. Patients had received no therapy at the time of blood sampling. The germline gives CDR1 MNHEY, CDR2 SVGAGI. V lost 5 bases, J lost 1 base, and 5 bases stayed unmatched. The CDR3 covers 15 residues. TCR beta VDJ and CDR3 profiling used genomic DNA as template. TCRdb analysed the reads with MiXCR anew, one entry per CDR3 protein. Of 260,000 or so distinct CDR3 sequences in the sample, roughly half were seen once. This chain links TRBV6-5 with TRBJ2-3, with 8 bases identical to TRBD2. Material: sorted CD4+, CD8+, or CD8+CD57+ T cells (not recorded which) from PBMCs. The TCR was taken from a human donor with aplastic anemia. The CDR3, as DNA: TGTGCCAGCAGTCAATATAGCGGGGGCACAGATACGCAGTATTTT. As protein: CASSQYSGGTDTQYF.